This T cell receptor beta chain was found in a study of Ad26.COV2.S vaccination and SARS-CoV-2 variants (dated by TCRdb to the early 2020s). About the study as a whole: Donors in the vaccine arm were drawn from COV1001, a multicentre, randomized, double-blind, placebo-controlled phase I-IIa trial testing Ad26.COV2.S in healthy adults. Dosing of Ad26.COV2.S was intramuscular, at either 5x10^10 or 1x10^11 viral particles, delivered as one shot or as two shots spaced 56 days apart. TCRbeta repertoire sequencing was used to assess the specificity and breadth of SARS-CoV-2-reactive T cell receptors after Ad26.COV2.S vaccination. The TCR-sequenced set comprised approximately 32 samples: around 20 Ad26.COV2.S vaccine recipients, 5 placebo recipients and 8 SARS-CoV-2 convalescent individuals. Trial participants were randomized into five groups of five, in which low-dose or high-dose Ad26.COV2.S was given once or twice, or placebo was given on both occasions. Investigators did not know the trial group allocation while performing experiments and assessing outcomes.

V is clipped by 2 bases and J by 0 bases, and the sequence between their germline boundaries is 14 bases long. From its cysteine to its phenylalanine, the CDR3 spans 17 amino acids. Only the CDR3 part of the read is kept: 51 bases, read in frame from the first base. The germline V gene provides CDR1 SGHTA and CDR2 FQGNSA. A remark on this clone: This clone's antigen is unknown. No base quality values were provided; no much bigger clone lies one nucleotide off.

The treatment or condition label on this specimen signifies: roughly 19 received Ad26.COV2.S at low or high dose, single or two shots; 5 received placebo; per-sample allocation not given. Repertoires of vaccine and placebo recipients were sequenced from samples collected on day 63 after the first injection. In Cohort 1b, 25 or so adults aged 18-55 years were enrolled at a single site in Boston, USA, between 29 July and 7 August 2020. Ad26.COV2.S was a replication-incompetent adenovirus type 26 vector expressing a prefusion-stabilized SARS-CoV-2 spike protein from the original Wuhan strain. Here is what the overall study found, with its caveats: Vaccine and placebo recipients had similar non-spike TCR breadth, a finding consistent with the vaccine containing only spike. The authors noted that the TCR breadth and depth analyses may have underestimated total T cell responses. The study was not powered to compare responses between vaccine doses or regimens. Spike-specific TCR breadth was higher in Ad26.COV2.S recipients than in placebo recipients (P = 0.0014). After vaccination, spike-specific CD8+ and CD4+ T cell responses were reported to show substantial breadth.

The immunoSEQ Assay was used to sequence TCRbeta CDR3 regions. After extraction, genomic DNA underwent amplification by bias-controlled multiplex PCR, followed by high-throughput sequencing. For the original study's pipeline: To quantify the absolute abundance of every unique TCRbeta CDR3 region, sequences were collapsed and filtered. T cell fraction was estimated by normalizing TCRbeta template counts to usable DNA, with usable DNA measured through amplification of reference genes found in all nucleated cells. Repertoire TCRs were annotated as SARS-CoV-2-specific when V gene, CDR3 amino acid sequence and J gene were exactly matched to a known reactive TCR set. The reference SARS-CoV-2 TCR set was derived from MIRA and filtered for enrichment in COVID-19-positive ImmuneCODE repertoires, a step that removed public or cross-reactive TCRs. Using the MIRA antigens, annotated TCRs were further analysed by specific ORF or by position within an ORF. Depth was the summed frequency of annotated unique rearrangements, while breadth was defined as annotated unique rearrangements over total unique productive rearrangements. Group comparisons of TCR breadth used two-sided Wilcoxon rank-sum tests. This is the immuneACCESS table as TCRdb keeps it, with only in-frame sequences that have V and J called. A part of the clones is gone; compared with another copy, unresolved V genes explain less than half, and the rest is unexplained. V and J calls and clone size are those listed in that table; D and trimming were worked out from the DNA. The sample has about 320,000 clones on record, roughly 84% of them singletons. The ten biggest clones cover roughly 1.9% of the sample.

The clonotype was recovered from a person between 18 and 59 years old who received the Ad26.COV2.S COVID-19 vaccine or a placebo. The chain couples TRBV7-2 to TRBJ1-3; a tentative D match to TRBD1 spans 5 bases. Sequencing was performed on peripheral blood, taken in a trial of Ad26.COV2.S vaccine versus placebo. Here is the DNA: TGTGCCAGCAGCTTAAACAGGCGTATCCACTCTGGAAACACCATATATTTT. Protein translation: CASSLNRRIHSGNTIYF.